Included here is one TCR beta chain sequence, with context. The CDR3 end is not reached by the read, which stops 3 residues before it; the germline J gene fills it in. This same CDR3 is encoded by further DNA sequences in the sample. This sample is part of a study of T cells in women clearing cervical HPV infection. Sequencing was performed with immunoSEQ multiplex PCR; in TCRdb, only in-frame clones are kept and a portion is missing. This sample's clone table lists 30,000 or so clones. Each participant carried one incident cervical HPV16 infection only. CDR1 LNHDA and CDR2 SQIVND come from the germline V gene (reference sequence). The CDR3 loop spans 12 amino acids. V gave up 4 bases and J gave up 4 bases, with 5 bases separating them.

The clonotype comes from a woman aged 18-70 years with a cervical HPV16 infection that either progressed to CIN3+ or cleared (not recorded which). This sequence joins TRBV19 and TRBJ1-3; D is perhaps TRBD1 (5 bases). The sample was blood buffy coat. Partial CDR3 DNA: TGTGCCAGTAGTACAGGGGGAAACACC. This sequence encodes CASSTGGNT. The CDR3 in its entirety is CASSTGGNTIYF.